In this sample, the clone carrying this T cell receptor (beta chain) turned up once. This sample is part of a study of T cell responses to AZD1222 COVID-19 vaccine. Germline V gene lookup returns CDR1 SGHRS and CDR2 YFSETQ. The CDR3 totals 15 residues. Germline trimming cut 1 base from V and 2 bases from J; bases unmatched to any gene: 3. Clones were read by immunoSEQ multiplex PCR, and TCRdb kept only the in-frame ones, dropping some. The sample consists of about 88,000 clones, roughly nine tenths of them appearing once. The clonotype was recovered from an adult who received the AZD1222 COVID-19 vaccine. This specimen was peripheral blood, taken 28 days after the second AZD1222 dose. V gene TRBV5-1 combines with J gene TRBJ2-3, with 8 nucleotides matching TRBD2. The CDR3 nucleotides read TGCGCCAGCAGCTTGCGGGGGGGCATCACAGATACGCAGTATTTT. As protein: CASSLRGGITDTQYF.